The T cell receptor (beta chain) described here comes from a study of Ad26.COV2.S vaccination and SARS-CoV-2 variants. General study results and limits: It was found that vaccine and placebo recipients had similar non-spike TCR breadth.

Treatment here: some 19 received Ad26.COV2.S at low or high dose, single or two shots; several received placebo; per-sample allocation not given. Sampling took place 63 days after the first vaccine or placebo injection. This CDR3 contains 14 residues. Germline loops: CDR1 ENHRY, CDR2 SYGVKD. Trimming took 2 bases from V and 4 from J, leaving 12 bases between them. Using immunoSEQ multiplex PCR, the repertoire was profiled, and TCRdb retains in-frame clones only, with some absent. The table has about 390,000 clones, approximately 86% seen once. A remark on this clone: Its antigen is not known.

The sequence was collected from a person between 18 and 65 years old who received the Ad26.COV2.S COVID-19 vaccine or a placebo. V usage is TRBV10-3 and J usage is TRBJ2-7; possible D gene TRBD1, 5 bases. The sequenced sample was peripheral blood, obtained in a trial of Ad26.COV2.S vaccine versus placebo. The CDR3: CAISEPGNSYEQYF. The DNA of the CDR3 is TGTGCCATCAGTGAGCCAGGGAATAGTTACGAGCAGTACTTC.